This entry concerns a single T cell receptor beta chain. What it recognizes is unknown. Different DNA sequences within this sample yield the same CDR3. This entry comes from a study of shared clonotypes between healthy human individuals. V was trimmed by 2 bases and J by 1 base, leaving 5 bases between them. The CDR3 has 13 residues. Germline V gene sequence: CDR1 MNHEY, CDR2 SMNVEV (reference sequence). Study results and caveats: The study generally estimated greater richness for naive than memory subsets.

Repertoires were generated with immunoSEQ multiplex PCR, while TCRdb's copy carries only in-frame clones and drops some. The profile shows a few million clones, 85% to 95% of them singletons. Splitting the CD4+ cells yielded a CD45RA+ naive subset and a CD45RA-negative memory subset. The rearrangement uses TRBV27 and TRBJ1-1, with D hard to call. This TCR derives from a man between 18 and 29 years old in good health. Some clones in this sample may be carry-over from other donors' samples. Material: naive CD4+ T cells from PBMCs. Subset denoted: CD45RA+ positively selected. DNA for the CDR3: TGTGCCAGCAGTTTAAAAGAGAACACTGAAGCTTTCTTT. It codes for CASSLKENTEAFF.